This TCR beta chain was documented in a study of T cell repertoires in cytomegalovirus infection (dated by TCRdb to about 2019). Background on the whole study: The HLA type of each donor mattered for the analysis, because public TCR beta signatures pointed to carriage of CMV infection along with the matching HLA type.

What the research found in general, with its limitations: The ex vivo response was dominated by HLA-C-restricted CMV-specific TCR beta clonotypes, which also provided the single most frequent clonotype in two of eight donors. Carriers of CMV infection plus the relevant HLA type were discriminated by the cumulative frequency of public TCR beta family members in the study cohort and in an independent roughly 370-donor cohort.

Relative to germline, V is 6 bases shorter and J is 0 bases shorter, with 15 bases between their ends. The CDR3, from cysteine to phenylalanine, totals 15 residues. Just the 45-base CDR3 DNA is kept, in frame starting at base 1. CDR1 and CDR2 (SNHLY, FYNNEI) derive from the germline V gene. Instrument on record: Illumina HiSeq 1500. TCRdb's own reprocessing of the public reads used fastp at Q25 and MiXCR and kept productive beta chains. Rows with a matching CDR3 protein are joined into one entry that keeps the most common DNA and genes. This sample has 300,000 to 400,000 distinct CDR3 sequences in its table, and 15% to 20% of those were observed once. The leading ten clones occupy approximately 8% of the sample. As for this clonotype: Its target antigen remains unknown. No much larger clonotype is one base removed from it; base qualities were not supplied.

Sequencing was done on a sample of PBMCs. The V gene is TRBV2 and the J gene is TRBJ2-7; the D gene is not confidently resolved. The TCR originated in a human donor in good health (CMV status not recorded). Some clones in this sample may be carry-over from other donors' samples. In nucleotide form, the sequence is TGTGCCAGCAGACTCGACGGAATTAACTCCTACGAGCAGTACTTC. This is translated as CASRLDGINSYEQYF.